Following are 25 T cell receptor beta chains from one sample sequenced in a study of blood T cell repertoires in COVID-19. TCRdb keeps only in-frame clones here, not all; method: immunoSEQ multiplex PCR. Of about 250,000 clones in the sample, around 88% were seen once. The sample consisted of peripheral blood. The source of these receptors is a man older than 75 with acute or convalescent COVID-19.

The chain employs TRBV6-1 and TRBJ2-7; 7 positions match TRBD2. With V trimmed by 2 bases and J by 3 bases, 7 bases remained unmatched. Germline V gene data show CDR1 as MNHNS and CDR2 as SASEGT. This CDR3 has 15 residues. The CDR3 DNA reads TGTGCCAGCAGTGAATTTCTAGCGGAGAACTACGAGCAGTACTTC. Protein sequence: CASSEFLAENYEQYF.

Written as DNA, the CDR3 is TGTGCCACCAGTGATCCAACACAGGGGGCAGGAGATACGCAGTATTTT. Translating it yields CATSDPTQGAGDTQYF. The rearrangement links TRBV24-1 to TRBJ2-3; 9 bases are shared with TRBD1. Germline-derived CDR1 and CDR2 are KGHDR and SFDVKD. CDR3 length: 16 amino acids. The trim removed 3 bases at V and 5 bases at J, leaving 8 bases unmatched.

The genes are TRBV10-3 and TRBJ2-1; 13 nucleotides align to TRBD2. The V segment lost 10 bases and the J segment 0 bases; nucleotides outside the gene matches: 3. This CDR3 comprises 15 residues. The germline gives CDR1 ENHRY, CDR2 SYGVKD. In DNA, the CDR3 is TGTGCCAGTGGGACTAGCGGGGACTCCTACAATGAGCAGTTCTTC. Translated, it gives CASGTSGDSYNEQFF.

CDR3 amino acids: CASSESYKNGELFF. The CDR3 nucleotides read TGTGCCAGCAGTGAAAGTTACAAAAACGGGGAGCTGTTTTTT. This sequence joins TRBV6-1 and TRBJ2-2; D remains ambiguous. There are 14 residues in the CDR3. Germline CDR1 is MNHNS and CDR2 is SASEGT. V was clipped by 2 bases and J by 7 bases, with 11 bases between them.

The rearrangement links TRBV9 to TRBJ1-4, with TRBD1 as a possible D gene (5 bases). The CDR3 is made up of 14 amino acids. V dropped 0 bases and J dropped 4 bases, with 7 bases sitting between them. Looked up from germline, CDR1 is SGDLS and CDR2 is YYNGEE. The CDR3 DNA sequence: TGTGCCAGCAGCGTAGCGACAGTTAATGAAAAACTGTTTTTT. As protein: CASSVATVNEKLFF.

This clone came up once. V is TRBV7-8 and J is TRBJ1-3; no definite D call. The length of the CDR3 is 16 residues. Per the germline V gene, CDR1 is SGHVS and CDR2 is FQNEAQ. Trimming stripped 5 bases from V and 1 base from J, with 15 bases between. The CDR3 DNA reads TGTGCCAGCAGCGACTATGACCTGTTATCTGGAAACACCATATATTTT. Translating gives CASSDYDLLSGNTIYF.

The rearrangement links TRBV29-1 to TRBJ1-1; D unclear. The CDR3 runs to 13 residues. V gave up 4 bases and J gave up 8 bases, with 17 bases separating them. Germline V gives CDR1 SQVTM, CDR2 ANQGSEA. The CDR3 here is CSVAGIEGPEAFF. CDR3 in DNA: TGCAGCGTTGCCGGTATAGAGGGCCCCGAAGCTTTCTTT.

The chain recombines TRBV6-1 with TRBJ1-4; tentatively, D is TRBD1 (5 bases). CDR1 and CDR2 from the germline V gene are MNHNS and SASEGT. CDR3 length: 15 amino acids. Between the trimmed V and J ends, which lost 0 bases and 8 bases, there was a span of 13 bases. The CDR3 region has the DNA TGTGCCAGCAGTGAAGCCGGGGGGACGGGGGAAAAACTGTTTTTT. This translates into CASSEAGGTGEKLFF.

The chain joins TRBV5-4 to TRBJ2-3, with 8 bases that match TRBD1. Trimming at V came to 4 bases and at J to 1 base, leaving 5 bases not matched to a gene. The germline gives CDR1 SGHNT, CDR2 YYREEE (reference sequence). The CDR3 covers 15 residues. Written as DNA, the CDR3 is TGTGCCAGCAGCCAACAGGGGGAAGGCACAGATACGCAGTATTTT. Its protein is CASSQQGEGTDTQYF.

The J gene is TRBJ2-7, the V gene TRBV4-1, with unresolved D. This CDR3 contains 14 residues. Germline V lookup: CDR1 MGHRA, CDR2 YSYEKL. Trimming left V 4 bases short and J 2 bases short, with 12 bases between. The CDR3 DNA is TGCGCCAGCAGCCGGGCGTTCAAGGCCTACGAGCAGTACTTC. Translation: CASSRAFKAYEQYF.

J is TRBJ1-2 and V is TRBV3-1 (or the pseudogene TRBV3-2); no reliable D call. The CDR3 extends over 14 amino acids. Germline CDR1 LGHDT, CDR2 YNNKEL (reference sequence). V shed 0 bases and J shed 0 bases, with 5 bases lying between them. CDR3 nucleotide sequence: TGTGCCAGCAGCCAAGACGTAGCTAACTATGGCTACACCTTC. It translates to CASSQDVANYGYTF.

The chain has TRBV5-1 and TRBJ2-3; 9 bases are shared with TRBD1. The germline CDR1 and CDR2 sequences are SGHRS and YFSETQ. V was pared by 4 bases and J by 5 bases, with 11 bases of the junction left unmatched. The CDR3 sequence is 16 residues long. The CDR3 DNA follows: TGCGCCAGCAGCCCCGAATACAGGGGGCAGGGAGATACGCAGTATTTT. Its translation: CASSPEYRGQGDTQYF.

This clone showed up just once. This chain links TRBV10-3 with TRBJ2-4; maybe TRBD2 (5 bases). CDR1 is ENHRY and CDR2 is SYGVKD in the germline V gene. This CDR3 spans 13 amino acids. V lost 7 bases and J 5 bases, leaving 12 bases between the germline ends. The CDR3 nucleotides read TGTGCCATCAAAGGAGAGGGCGAAAACATTCAGTACTTC. Its protein is CAIKGEGENIQYF.

The chain uses TRBV19 and TRBJ2-1, with 10 bases matching TRBD2. Germline lookup yields CDR1 LNHDA and CDR2 SQIVND (reference sequence). The CDR3 covers 17 residues. Germline trimming cut 5 bases from V and 7 bases from J; bases unmatched to any gene: 14. In DNA, the CDR3 is TGTGCCAGTAGTCCTTTTTCTAGCGGGAGAGTTGGTAATGAGCAGTTCTTC. It translates to CASSPFSSGRVGNEQFF. The entire variable domain, with the rest obtained from reference TRBV19 and TRBJ2-1, is as follows: DGGITQSPKYLFRKEGQNVTLSCEQNLNHDAMYWYRQDPGQGLRLIYYSQIVNDFQKGDIAEGYSVSREKKESFPLTVTSAQKNPTAFYLCASSPFSSGRVGNEQFFGPGTRLTVL.

This clone was seen a single time. The chain links TRBV2 to TRBJ1-4; 9 positions agree with TRBD1. The V gene's germline CDR1 is SNHLY and CDR2 FYNNEI. This CDR3 is built from 14 residues. Trimming took 7 bases from V and 8 from J; bases not matched to a gene: 8. The CDR3 nucleotides read TGTGCCAGCACCCGGGACAGGGAGGGAGAAAAACTGTTTTTT. It specifies CASTRDREGEKLFF.

The chain is built from TRBV19 and TRBJ2-2; TRBD1 matches at 11 bases. CDR3 size: 19 residues. V lost 0 bases, J lost 1 base, and 7 bases stayed unmatched. The germline V gene has CDR1 LNHDA and CDR2 SQIVND (reference sequence). CDR3 loop: CASSIEASGTGGNTGELFF. In DNA form, the CDR3 reads TGTGCCAGTAGTATAGAGGCCTCCGGGACAGGGGGGAACACCGGGGAGCTGTTTTTT.

This clone has just one count. The genes are TRBV19 and TRBJ2-7; D may be TRBD2 (5 bases). The CDR3 runs to 15 residues. Trimming took 3 bases from V and 1 from J, leaving 13 bases between them. Per germline, CDR1 LNHDA and CDR2 SQIVND (reference sequence). This CDR3 is CASSMRAGGSYEQYF. The CDR3 bases are TGTGCCAGTAGTATGAGGGCAGGAGGATCCTACGAGCAGTACTTC.

The chain carries TRBV7-8 and TRBJ2-7; D call uncertain. The CDR3 contains 11 residues. Germline V gene lookup returns CDR1 SGHVS and CDR2 FQNEAQ. V was trimmed by 4 bases and J by 6 bases, leaving 7 bases between them. DNA for the CDR3: TGTGCCAGCAGCTCTAATCGCGAGCAGTACTTC. Protein: CASSSNREQYF. The whole variable domain, filled in from reference TRBV7-8 and TRBJ2-7, reads GAGVSQSPRYKVAKRGQDVALRCDPISGHVSLFWYQQALGQGPEFLTYFQNEAQLDKSGLPSDRFFAERPEGSVSTLKIQRTQQEDSAVYLCASSSNREQYFGPGTRLTVT.

This clone came up once. The V gene is TRBV5-1, the J gene TRBJ2-2; D remains unclear. Germline V gives CDR1 SGHRS, CDR2 YFSETQ. The CDR3 totals 16 residues. V dropped 3 bases and J dropped 0 bases, with 12 bases sitting between them. The CDR3: CASSSLTFSNTGELFF. The CDR3 DNA reads as TGCGCCAGCAGCTCGTTGACATTTTCGAACACCGGGGAGCTGTTTTTT.

V usage is TRBV6-1 and J usage is TRBJ2-7, with TRBD1 matching 8 bases. Germline trimming cut 0 bases from V and 6 bases from J; bases unmatched to any gene: 7. The CDR3 has 15 amino acids. In germline, CDR1 is MNHNS, CDR2 SASEGT. This chain's CDR3 is CASSEAQGAVFEQYF. The DNA of the CDR3 is TGTGCCAGCAGTGAAGCGCAGGGGGCGGTATTCGAGCAGTACTTC.

The V and J genes are TRBV2 and TRBJ1-3; TRBD1 agrees at 7 bases. The CDR3 has 15 residues. J lost 4 bases, V lost 5 bases, and 8 bases had no gene match. Per the germline V gene, CDR1 is SNHLY and CDR2 is FYNNEI. CDR3 sequence: CASSKQGPPGNTIYF. CDR3 coding DNA: TGTGCCAGCAGTAAACAGGGGCCTCCGGGAAACACCATATATTTT.

The chain links TRBV28 to TRBJ2-7; D may be TRBD1 (6 bases). V was pared by 2 bases and J by 5 bases, with 13 bases between. Germline CDR1 reads MDHEN; CDR2 reads SYDVKM. The CDR3 totals 14 residues. CDR3 nucleotides: TGTGCCAGCAGTTTAGAGGCAGGGGCCCACGAGCAGTACTTC. This gives the protein CASSLEAGAHEQYF.

This clone was picked up a small number of times. The chain combines TRBV29-1 with TRBJ2-6; TRBD2 is a possible D gene (5 bases). V was trimmed by 6 bases and J by 4 bases, leaving 7 bases between them. The CDR3 length is 12 residues. The germline gives CDR1 SQVTM, CDR2 ANQGSEA. DNA for the CDR3: TGCAGCGTGAGGGCAGGGGCCAACGTCCTGACTTTC. It is translated as CSVRAGANVLTF.

This chain uses TRBV18 with TRBJ1-3, with D unclear. This CDR3 region has 15 residues. The V gene lost 0 bases and the J gene lost 0 bases, with 6 bases spanning the gap. Per the germline V gene, CDR1 is KGHSH and CDR2 is LQKENI. The CDR3 DNA follows: TGTGCCAGCTCACCACCGTACGGCTCTGGAAACACCATATATTTT. The encoded protein is CASSPPYGSGNTIYF.

The rearrangement joins TRBV6-5 to TRBJ2-7, with 8 bases fitting TRBD1. CDR3 size: 14 residues. V shed 6 bases and J 4 bases; nucleotides not matched to a gene: 8. Germline CDR1 and CDR2: MNHEY and SVGAGI. The CDR3 protein is CASRDPRGLYEQYF. As DNA, the CDR3 is TGTGCCAGCAGGGACCCCAGGGGGCTTTACGAGCAGTACTTC.